These 21 T cell receptor beta chains were sequenced from one sample in a study of cytomegalovirus exposure and HLA in healthy donors. Only in-frame clones appear in the TCRdb table, and some are missing; sequencing was by immunoSEQ multiplex PCR. This table holds 130,000 to 150,000 clones, roughly 88% found once. The sequenced sample consisted of PBMCs. These receptors were collected from a woman under 30 in good health and CMV-seropositive.

CDR3 DNA sequence: TGTGCCAGCCTCGGGACAGGGCCCTACGAGCAGTACTTC. Residues: CASLGTGPYEQYF. V is TRBV5-6 and J is TRBJ2-7; 9 bases agree with TRBD1. This CDR3 is 13 amino acids long. J gave up 2 bases and V 7 bases, and 4 bases lay outside the gene matches. Germline V gene sequence: CDR1 SGHDT, CDR2 YYEEEE.

In this sample, this clone turned up a few times. The chain joins TRBV6-6 to TRBJ2-3; D uncertain. There are 14 residues in the CDR3. V was cut by 7 bases and J by 0 bases, with 11 bases left in between. The germline CDR1 and CDR2 sequences are MNHNY and SVGAGI (reference sequence). The CDR3 nucleotides are TGTGCCAGCAAATTCCCGACTAGCACAGATACGCAGTATTTT. It encodes CASKFPTSTDTQYF.

This clone occurred once. This chain links TRBV2 with TRBJ2-1, with TRBD2 matching over 8 bases. Per germline, CDR1 SNHLY and CDR2 FYNNEI. Unmatched junction bases numbered 4, after V lost 2 bases and J lost 7 bases. The CDR3 is 14 amino acids. CDR3 residues: CASSERTSLNEQFF. DNA of the CDR3: TGTGCCAGCAGTGAACGGACTAGCCTAAATGAGCAGTTCTTC. The variable domain in full, completed from reference TRBV2 and TRBJ2-1, reads EPEVTQTPSHQVTQMGQEVILRCVPISNHLYFYWYRQILGQKVEFLVSFYNNEISEKSEIFDDQFSVERPDGSNFTLKIRSTKLEDSAMYFCASSERTSLNEQFFGPGTRLTVL.

The J gene is TRBJ1-1, the V gene TRBV6-1, with a tentative D call TRBD1 (6 bases). Germline loops: CDR1 MNHNS, CDR2 SASEGT. Trimming removed 7 bases from V and 2 bases from J, with 17 bases in between. This CDR3 contains 15 residues. The CDR3 bases are TGTGCCAGCACTTTATATGACAGGAGAAACACTGAAGCTTTCTTT. As protein: CASTLYDRRNTEAFF.

The chain combines TRBV6-5 with TRBJ1-2; 8 bases match TRBD1. CDR3 length: 14 amino acids. Trimming at V came to 6 bases and at J to 5 bases, leaving 8 bases not matched to a gene. Germline CDR1 reads MNHEY; CDR2 reads SVGAGI. CDR3 nucleotide sequence: TGTGCCAGCAGCAGACAGGGGAGGGAGTATGGCTACACCTTC. Protein product: CASSRQGREYGYTF.

The rearrangement uses TRBV6-5 and TRBJ2-7, with TRBD2 matching 11 bases. Germline V gene data show CDR1 as MNHEY and CDR2 as SVGAGI. Trimming at V came to 6 bases and at J to 4 bases, leaving 8 bases not matched to a gene. CDR3 length: 15 amino acids. CDR3 sequence (DNA): TGTGCCAGCAGCTTTAGCGGGAGGGCCGATTACGAGCAGTACTTC. Translation: CASSFSGRADYEQYF.

The rearrangement joins TRBV11-3 to TRBJ2-1, with 10 bases lining up with TRBD1. This CDR3 region has 15 residues. J lost 5 bases, V lost 4 bases, and 5 bases had no gene match. Germline values: CDR1 SGHNT, CDR2 YENEEA. Here the CDR3 DNA reads TGTGCCAGCAGCTCGGGACAGGGGACGGACAATGAGCAGTTCTTC. Its translation: CASSSGQGTDNEQFF. The whole variable domain, filled in from reference TRBV11-3 and TRBJ2-1, reads EAGVVQSPRYKIIEKKQPVAFWCNPISGHNTLYWYLQNLGQGPELLIRYENEEAVDDSQLPKDRFSAERLKGVDSTLKIQPAELGDSAVYLCASSSGQGTDNEQFFGPGTRLTVL.

The rearrangement uses TRBV19 and TRBJ2-6; D remains unclear. V shed 6 bases and J shed 0 bases, with 12 bases lying between them. Germline loops: CDR1 LNHDA, CDR2 SQIVND (reference sequence). CDR3 length equals 16 residues. The CDR3 DNA reads as TGTGCCAGTAGCCCACAATACAGCTCTGGGGCCAACGTCCTGACTTTC. Translated: CASSPQYSSGANVLTF.

V and J are TRBV7-3 and TRBJ2-7; 8 bases line up with TRBD2. The CDR3 consists of 15 residues. Trimming at V came to 2 bases and at J to 0 bases, leaving 3 bases not matched to a gene. Germline CDR1 reads SGHTA; CDR2 reads FQGTGA. CDR3 loop: CASSLELAASYEQYF. Written as DNA, the CDR3 is TGTGCCAGCAGCTTAGAACTAGCGGCCTCCTACGAGCAGTACTTC.

In its sample, this clone was seen once. This chain links TRBV19 with TRBJ2-1, with TRBD1 identical over 7 bases. Germline lookup yields CDR1 LNHDA and CDR2 SQIVND (reference sequence). The ends lost 4 bases at V and 4 bases at J; junction bases unmatched: 7. This CDR3 has 15 amino acids. The CDR3 spells CASSKGFRGYNEQFF. In nucleotides, the CDR3 is TGTGCCAGTAGTAAAGGGTTCAGGGGGTACAATGAGCAGTTCTTC.

V gene TRBV28 combines with J gene TRBJ1-2; no clear D gene. Between the trimmed V and J ends, which lost 1 base and 4 bases, there was a span of 13 bases. The CDR3 is made up of 15 amino acids. The germline gives CDR1 MDHEN, CDR2 SYDVKM. This CDR3 is CASSLSLQAFYGYTF. For the CDR3, the DNA is TGTGCCAGCAGTTTATCCCTCCAGGCGTTCTATGGCTACACCTTC.

The chain links TRBV29-1 to TRBJ2-1; maybe TRBD1 (5 bases). CDR1 and CDR2 from the germline V gene are SQVTM and ANQGSEA. This CDR3 is built from 11 residues. Trimming removed 7 bases from V and 8 bases from J, with 12 bases in between. The CDR3 loop reads CSGARVDEQFF. The CDR3 DNA reads as TGCAGCGGAGCCAGGGTGGATGAGCAGTTCTTC.

This chain uses TRBV5-6 with TRBJ2-3; 7 bases agree with TRBD1. Trimming at V came to 3 bases and at J to 3 bases, leaving 10 bases not matched to a gene. This CDR3 has 16 amino acids. Per germline, CDR1 SGHDT and CDR2 YYEEEE. The CDR3 coding sequence is TGTGCCAGCAGCTCGATGACAGGGTTTAGAACAGATACGCAGTATTTT. This codes for CASSSMTGFRTDTQYF.

The rearrangement links TRBV7-9 to TRBJ2-7, with 11 bases identical to TRBD2. The CDR3 length is 12 residues. V was pared by 5 bases and J by 9 bases, with 3 bases of the junction left unmatched. Germline V CDR1 and CDR2: SEHNR, FQNEAQ (reference sequence). The DNA for the CDR3 is TGTGCCAGCAGCCCGACTAGCGGGGCGCAGTACTTC. This translates into CASSPTSGAQYF.

The CDR3 coding sequence is TGTGCCAGCAGTTCTCCCGGGACAGCCCGGGCCGGGGAGCTGTTTTTT. Its protein is CASSSPGTARAGELFF. V gene TRBV28 combines with J gene TRBJ2-2; TRBD1 agrees at 7 bases. J lost 6 bases, V lost 4 bases, and 11 bases had no gene match. In germline, CDR1 is MDHEN, CDR2 SYDVKM. This CDR3 region has 16 residues.

This CDR3 reads CASKVSGGLSTDTQYF. Here the CDR3 DNA reads TGTGCCAGCAAGGTTAGCGGGGGGCTTAGCACAGATACGCAGTATTTT. The V and J genes are TRBV4-2 and TRBJ2-3; 10 bases agree with TRBD2. CDR1 and CDR2 from the germline V gene are LGHNA and YNFKEQ. The CDR3 sequence is 16 residues long. Trimming removed 7 bases from V and 0 bases from J; junction bases left unmatched: 7.

The chain links TRBV7-2 to TRBJ1-2, with 9 bases aligning to TRBD1. This CDR3 comprises 15 residues. V lost 10 bases and J lost 6; bases outside the gene matches: 15. CDR1 is SGHTA and CDR2 is FQGNSA in the germline V gene. CDR3 sequence (DNA): TGTGCCACCAGGCGGACAGGGGTTTCTTGGGATGGCTACACCTTC. Protein sequence: CATRRTGVSWDGYTF.

The V call is TRBV27, the J call TRBJ2-5, with 8 bases identical to TRBD2. V lost 6 bases, J lost 5 bases, and 14 bases stayed unmatched. Germline V lookup: CDR1 MNHEY, CDR2 SMNVEV (reference sequence). CDR3 length: 16 residues. CDR3 bases: TGTGCCAGCAGCACCCCTTCGGGGGGGACGGGGGAGACCCAGTACTTC. Protein: CASSTPSGGTGETQYF.

V gene TRBV7-9 combines with J gene TRBJ1-2, with 7 nucleotides matching TRBD1. The CDR3 has 13 amino acids. The trim removed 7 bases at V and 6 bases at J, leaving 8 bases unmatched. From germline, CDR1 is SEHNR and CDR2 FQNEAQ (reference sequence). The CDR3 nucleotides are TGTGCCAGCACCGGTACAGGGGTGAATGGCTACACCTTC. Its protein product is CASTGTGVNGYTF.

The sample holds one count of this clone. The chain has TRBV7-9 and TRBJ1-1; D is ambiguous. This CDR3 region has 14 residues. V gave up 1 base and J gave up 6 bases, with 12 bases separating them. Germline CDR1 and CDR2: SEHNR and FQNEAQ (reference sequence). CDR3 region: CASSLVLGYAEAFF. The CDR3 DNA is TGTGCCAGCAGCTTAGTCCTCGGGTACGCTGAAGCTTTCTTT.

This chain joins TRBV6-1 and TRBJ1-4; possibly TRBD1 for D (6 bases). Trimming left V 4 bases short and J 8 bases short, with 14 bases between. Germline CDR1 MNHNS, CDR2 SASEGT. The CDR3 is 14 amino acids. CDR3 nucleotides: TGTGCCAGCAGTGTAACAGGGACGGTGGAAAAACTGTTTTTT. Translating it yields CASSVTGTVEKLFF.